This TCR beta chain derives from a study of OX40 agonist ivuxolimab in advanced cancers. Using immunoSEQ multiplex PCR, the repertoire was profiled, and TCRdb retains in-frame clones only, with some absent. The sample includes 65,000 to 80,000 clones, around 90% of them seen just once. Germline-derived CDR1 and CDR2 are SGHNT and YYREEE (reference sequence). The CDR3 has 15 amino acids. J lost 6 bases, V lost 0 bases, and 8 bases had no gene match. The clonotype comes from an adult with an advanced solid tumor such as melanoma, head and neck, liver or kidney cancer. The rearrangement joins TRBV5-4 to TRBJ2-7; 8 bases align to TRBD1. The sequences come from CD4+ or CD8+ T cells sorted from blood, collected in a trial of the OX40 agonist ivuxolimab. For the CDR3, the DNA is TGTGCCAGCAGCTTGGTTCCCACAGGGGGATCCGAGCAGTACTTC. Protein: CASSLVPTGGSEQYF.